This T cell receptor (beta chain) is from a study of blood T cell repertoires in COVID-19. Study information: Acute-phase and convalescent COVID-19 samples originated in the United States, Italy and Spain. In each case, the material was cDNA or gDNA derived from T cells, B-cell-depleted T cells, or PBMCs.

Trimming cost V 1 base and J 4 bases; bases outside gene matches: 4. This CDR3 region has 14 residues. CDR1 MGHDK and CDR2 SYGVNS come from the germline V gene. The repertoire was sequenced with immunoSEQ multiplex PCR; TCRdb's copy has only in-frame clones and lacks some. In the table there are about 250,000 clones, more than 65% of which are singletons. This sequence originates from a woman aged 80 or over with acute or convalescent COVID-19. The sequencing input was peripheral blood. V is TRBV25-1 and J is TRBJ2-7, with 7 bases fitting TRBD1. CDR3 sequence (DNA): TGTGCCAGCAGTGAATTTGGGGACAGATACGAGCAGTACTTC. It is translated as CASSEFGDRYEQYF.